This T cell receptor (beta chain) was observed in a study of blood T cell repertoires in COVID-19. At the level of the study: Acute and convalescent COVID-19 samples came from the United States, Italy and Spain. PBMCs, B-cell-depleted T cells, or T cells provided the cDNA or gDNA that made up the material.

Study processing details: Reference gene primer amplification in the assay estimated nucleated cell counts. The protocol was immunoSEQ multiplex PCR, while the TCRdb copy is restricted to in-frame clones and leaves out a portion. V and J calls and clone size are given by that table; D and trimming were obtained from the DNA. The sample contains approximately 85,000 clones, roughly 87% of which appear only once. Germline CDR1 reads MGHDK; CDR2 reads SYGVNS. The CDR3 has 16 amino acids. The germline V and J ends were trimmed by 3 bases and 7 bases, with 18 bases remaining between them. The table lists this clone with a count of one.

The clonotype was recovered from a woman in her 50s with active or convalescent COVID-19. V usage is TRBV25-1 and J usage is TRBJ2-2; the D gene is possibly TRBD1 (7 bases). The source material was peripheral blood. The DNA of the CDR3 is TGTGCCAGCAGTGACCGTCGCAGGGGGGAGATCGGGGAGCTGTTTTTT. It translates to CASSDRRRGEIGELFF.